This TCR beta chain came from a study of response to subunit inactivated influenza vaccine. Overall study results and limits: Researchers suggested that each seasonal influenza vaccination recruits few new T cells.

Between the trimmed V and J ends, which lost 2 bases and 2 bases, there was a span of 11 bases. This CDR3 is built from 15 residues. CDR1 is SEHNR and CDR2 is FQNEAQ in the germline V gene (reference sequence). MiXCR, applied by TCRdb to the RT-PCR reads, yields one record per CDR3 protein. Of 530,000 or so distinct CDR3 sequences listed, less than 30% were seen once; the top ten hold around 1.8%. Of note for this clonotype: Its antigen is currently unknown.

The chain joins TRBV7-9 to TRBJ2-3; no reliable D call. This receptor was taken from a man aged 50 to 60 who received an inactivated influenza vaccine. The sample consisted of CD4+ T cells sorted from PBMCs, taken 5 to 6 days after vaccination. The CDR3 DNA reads TGTGCCAGCAGCTTACCCGCCAGATACACAGATACGCAGTATTTT. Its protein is CASSLPARYTDTQYF.